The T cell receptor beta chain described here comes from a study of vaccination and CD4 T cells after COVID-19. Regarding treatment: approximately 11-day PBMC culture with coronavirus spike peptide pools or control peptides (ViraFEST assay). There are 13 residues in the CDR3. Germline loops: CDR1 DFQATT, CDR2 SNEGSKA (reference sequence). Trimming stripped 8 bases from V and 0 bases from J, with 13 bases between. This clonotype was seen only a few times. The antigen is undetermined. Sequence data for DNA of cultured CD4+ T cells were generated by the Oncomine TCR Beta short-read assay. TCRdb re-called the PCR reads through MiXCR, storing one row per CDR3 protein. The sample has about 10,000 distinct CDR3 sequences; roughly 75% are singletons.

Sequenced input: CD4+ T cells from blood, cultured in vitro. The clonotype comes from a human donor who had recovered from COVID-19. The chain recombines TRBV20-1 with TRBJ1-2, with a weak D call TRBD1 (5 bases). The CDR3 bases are TGCAGTCGAATTCGACAGTCTAACTATGGCTACACCTTC. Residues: CSRIRQSNYGYTF.